These T cell receptor beta chains were read from a single sample in a study of siplizumab effects on memory and regulatory T cells. Sequenced by immunoSEQ multiplex PCR; TCRdb stores in-frame clones only, minus some. This sample has some 100,000 clones, with approximately 94% found just once. The sample taken for sequencing was CD8+ T cells sorted from blood. The receptors were sampled from a human donor in good health. Both conserved end residues are part of each CDR3. D genes are given only for firm matches. Clone size is given for some rows only: seen once, a few or many times, or a class if the clone is expanded.

d_call	v_call	clone_size	j_call	cdr3_aa	cdr3_nt
TRBD2	TRBV27	-	TRBJ2-1	CAIREVLAGDGEQFF	TGTGCCATTCGGGAGGTCCTAGCGGGAGATGGTGAGCAGTTCTTC
-	TRBV11-3	-	TRBJ2-5	CASSPAIGGRTQETQYF	TGTGCCAGCAGCCCCGCTATTGGGGGGAGGACACAAGAGACCCAGTACTTC
-	TRBV28	-	TRBJ2-2	CASSFQGGTGELFF	TGTGCCAGCAGTTTTCAGGGCGGGACCGGGGAGCTGTTTTTT
TRBD2	TRBV4-3	once	TRBJ2-1	CASSQDLGLAGGQFF	TGCGCCAGCAGCCAAGATCTGGGACTAGCGGGAGGGCAGTTCTTC
TRBD1	TRBV4-1	-	TRBJ2-7	CASSQDLVGQGREQYF	TGCGCCAGCAGCCAAGATTTGGTAGGACAGGGAAGAGAGCAGTACTTC
TRBD2	TRBV7-9	once	TRBJ2-7	CASSSTPKLAGVGYEQYF	TGTGCCAGCAGCTCGACACCCAAACTAGCGGGAGTAGGCTACGAGCAGTACTTC
-	TRBV19	-	TRBJ2-1	CASSITSSYNEQFF	TGTGCCAGTAGTATTACAAGCTCCTACAATGAGCAGTTCTTC
-	TRBV6-5	-	TRBJ2-7	CASSYSTDGRYEQYF	TGTGCCAGCAGTTACTCGACGGACGGACGCTACGAGCAGTACTTC
TRBD1	TRBV9	once	TRBJ2-7	CASSQSGTGHEQYF	TGTGCCAGCTCGCAATCAGGGACAGGCCACGAGCAGTACTTC
-	TRBV5-1	-	TRBJ2-7	CASSWTSPGEQYF	TGCGCCAGCAGCTGGACGAGTCCGGGAGAGCAGTACTTC
-	TRBV19	-	TRBJ2-1	CASSLADYNEQFF	TGTGCCAGTAGTCTGGCGGACTACAATGAGCAGTTCTTC
-	TRBV13	once	TRBJ1-1	CASSLAAEGKTEAFF	TGTGCCAGCAGCTTAGCGGCAGAGGGAAAGACTGAAGCTTTCTTT
TRBD1	TRBV29-1	-	TRBJ2-7	CSVETGTGYYEQYF	TGCAGCGTTGAAACGGGGACAGGGTACTACGAGCAGTACTTC
-	TRBV30	-	TRBJ2-7	CAWSLGGSEQYF	TGTGCCTGGAGTCTTGGAGGGAGCGAGCAGTACTTC
TRBD2	TRBV4-2	-	TRBJ2-5	CASSQDFGGRETQYF	TGTGCCAGCAGCCAAGATTTCGGCGGGAGAGAGACCCAGTACTTC
-	TRBV6-5	-	TRBJ2-3	CASSMGSTDTQYF	TGTGCCAGCAGTATGGGGTCCACAGATACGCAGTATTTT
-	TRBV13	-	TRBJ2-3	CASSGGADSATQYF	TGTGCCAGCAGCGGGGGCGCGGACTCCGCTACGCAGTATTTT
TRBD2	TRBV7-8	-	TRBJ2-1	CASSLSLAGDSYNEQFF	TGTGCCAGCAGCTTATCGCTAGCGGGTGATTCCTACAATGAGCAGTTCTTC
TRBD1	TRBV7-9	-	TRBJ2-7	CASSLVDRVYEQYF	TGTGCCAGCAGCTTAGTGGACAGGGTTTACGAGCAGTACTTC
TRBD2	TRBV7-9	-	TRBJ2-1	CASTLLAGGPDEQFF	TGTGCCAGCACCCTCCTAGCGGGAGGGCCGGATGAGCAGTTCTTC
-	TRBV7-9	-	TRBJ2-5	CASSLTTYQETQYF	TGTGCCAGCAGCTTAACGACGTACCAAGAGACCCAGTACTTC
TRBD2	TRBV11-3	-	TRBJ2-7	CASSFRRASGGSSYEQYF	TGTGCCAGCAGCTTTAGGAGGGCTAGCGGAGGGAGCTCCTACGAGCAGTACTTC
-	TRBV29-1	-	TRBJ1-2	CSVEDRNSARVFYGYTF	TGCAGCGTTGAAGATCGAAATTCGGCCAGGGTGTTTTATGGCTACACCTTC
-	TRBV5-6	-	TRBJ2-7	CASSFRAFSYEQYF	TGTGCCAGCAGCTTCAGGGCATTCTCCTACGAGCAGTACTTC
-	TRBV5-8	once	TRBJ2-7	CASSYSTEAYEQYF	TGTGCCAGCAGCTATTCTACCGAGGCCTACGAGCAGTACTTC
-	TRBV9	-	TRBJ2-2	CASSVGRAGPNTGELFF	TGTGCCAGCAGCGTAGGCCGGGCGGGGCCTAACACCGGGGAGCTGTTTTTT
-	TRBV7-8	-	TRBJ2-5	CASSPGLARKETQYF	TGTGCCAGCAGCCCCGGGCTGGCTAGAAAAGAGACCCAGTACTTC
-	TRBV7-6	-	TRBJ1-2	CATATPGEGLYGYTF	TGTGCCACCGCTACCCCGGGCGAAGGGCTTTATGGCTACACCTTC
TRBD1	TRBV7-2	-	TRBJ2-3	CASSSWDRGTDTQYF	TGTGCCAGCAGCTCGTGGGACAGGGGCACAGATACGCAGTATTTT
-	TRBV29-1	once	TRBJ1-2	CSVEGQGWGYTF	TGCAGCGTTGAAGGCCAGGGCTGGGGCTACACCTTC
-	TRBV5-8	-	TRBJ1-1	CASSLVGGRRNTEAFF	TGTGCCAGCAGCTTGGTTGGAGGCAGGCGGAACACTGAAGCTTTCTTT
-	TRBV7-9	-	TRBJ2-1	CASSLPGTTVVVVQFF	TGTGCCAGCAGCCTACCCGGGACGACAGTGGTGGTCGTGCAGTTCTTC
-	TRBV6-1	-	TRBJ2-3	CASSEPPDTQYF	TGTGCCAGCAGTGAACCCCCGGATACGCAGTATTTT
-	TRBV27	once	TRBJ1-1	CASGHLNTEAFF	TGTGCCAGCGGACACCTGAACACTGAAGCTTTCTTT
-	TRBV5-5	-	TRBJ1-1	CASVRGDRITEAFF	TGTGCCAGCGTTAGAGGGGACCGCATCACTGAAGCTTTCTTT
-	TRBV9	-	TRBJ2-2	CASSVATGGELFF	TGTGCCAGCAGCGTAGCTACCGGAGGGGAGCTGTTTTTT
-	TRBV15	once	TRBJ1-5	CATSGDWDGLRPQHF	TGTGCCACCAGCGGCGATTGGGACGGCCTCAGACCCCAGCATTTT
TRBD1	TRBV30	-	TRBJ1-4	CARTTGGDEKLFF	TGTGCCAGAACGACAGGGGGAGATGAAAAACTGTTTTTT
-	TRBV5-6	-	TRBJ1-1	CASSLKFSVNTEAFF	TGTGCCAGCAGCTTGAAATTTTCGGTGAACACTGAAGCTTTCTTT
-	TRBV29-1	-	TRBJ2-7	CSAKRGYEQYF	TGCAGCGCTAAGAGGGGATACGAGCAGTACTTC
-	TRBV7-8	-	TRBJ2-3	CASSLEGGTSTDTQYF	TGTGCCAGCAGCTTAGAGGGGGGTACTAGCACAGATACGCAGTATTTT
-	TRBV10-3	-	TRBJ1-2	CAIRDSPDNYGYTF	TGTGCCATCAGGGACTCACCCGATAACTATGGCTACACCTTC
-	TRBV5-1	-	TRBJ2-3	CASSLVAASNTDTQYF	TGCGCCAGCAGCTTGGTGGCAGCGTCTAATACAGATACGCAGTATTTT
TRBD2	TRBV11-1	-	TRBJ2-1	CASSASGGWPGTYNEQFF	TGTGCCAGCAGCGCGTCGGGAGGGTGGCCTGGGACCTACAATGAGCAGTTCTTC
TRBD1	TRBV7-9	-	TRBJ1-1	CASSSTGGSTEAFF	TGTGCCAGCAGCTCGACAGGGGGGAGTACTGAAGCTTTCTTT
-	TRBV7-9	-	TRBJ2-6	CASSPLQGSGANVLTF	TGTGCCAGCAGCCCCTTACAGGGCTCTGGGGCCAACGTCCTGACTTTC
TRBD2	TRBV7-2	-	TRBJ2-2	CASSPTSGRAYFTGELFF	TGTGCCAGCAGCCCGACTAGCGGGAGGGCCTATTTCACCGGGGAGCTGTTTTTT
-	TRBV7-8	once	TRBJ2-7	CASSFERGNSYEQYF	TGTGCCAGCAGCTTCGAAAGGGGGAATTCCTACGAGCAGTACTTC
TRBD1	TRBV27	-	TRBJ1-5	CASSHTGDQPQHF	TGTGCCAGCAGCCACACAGGGGATCAGCCCCAGCATTTT
-	TRBV5-1	-	TRBJ2-1	CASRFETYNEQFF	TGCGCCAGCAGGTTCGAGACCTACAATGAGCAGTTCTTC
-	TRBV7-8	-	TRBJ2-6	CASSLAEPGKGANVLTF	TGTGCCAGCAGCTTAGCGGAGCCTGGTAAGGGGGCCAACGTCCTGACTTTC
-	TRBV27	-	TRBJ1-4	CASSLSTNREELFF	TGTGCCAGCAGTTTATCGACAAACCGGGAGGAACTGTTTTTT
-	TRBV13	-	TRBJ2-5	CASSPGSGETQYF	TGTGCCAGCAGTCCCGGGTCCGGAGAGACCCAGTACTTC
TRBD2	TRBV19	-	TRBJ2-1	CASSIDGAGAYNEQFF	TGTGCCAGTAGTATCGACGGGGCGGGGGCCTACAATGAGCAGTTCTTC
-	TRBV7-3	-	TRBJ1-1	CASSLTVGRTEAFF	TGTGCCAGCAGCTTAACCGTTGGGAGGACTGAAGCTTTCTTT
-	TRBV30	-	TRBJ2-7	CAWNPMGQPTYEQYF	TGTGCCTGGAACCCAATGGGACAACCAACCTACGAGCAGTACTTC
-	TRBV15	once	TRBJ2-7	CATSRSRPYEQYF	TGTGCCACCAGCCGGAGCAGGCCCTACGAGCAGTACTTC